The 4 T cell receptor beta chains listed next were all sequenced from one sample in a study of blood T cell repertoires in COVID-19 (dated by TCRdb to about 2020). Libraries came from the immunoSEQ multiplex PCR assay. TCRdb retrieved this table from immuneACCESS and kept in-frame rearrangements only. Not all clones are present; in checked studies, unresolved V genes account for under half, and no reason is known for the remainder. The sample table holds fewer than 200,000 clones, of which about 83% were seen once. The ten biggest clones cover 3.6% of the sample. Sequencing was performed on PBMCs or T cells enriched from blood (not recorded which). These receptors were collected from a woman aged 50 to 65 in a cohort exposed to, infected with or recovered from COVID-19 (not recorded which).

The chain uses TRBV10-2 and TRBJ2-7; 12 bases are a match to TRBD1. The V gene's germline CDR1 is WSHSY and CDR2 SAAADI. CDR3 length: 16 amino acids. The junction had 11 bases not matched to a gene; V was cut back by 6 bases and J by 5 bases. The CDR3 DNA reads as TGCGCCAGCAGGACAGGGCGGGACAGGGGGCCAGACGAGCAGTACTTC. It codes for CASRTGRDRGPDEQYF.

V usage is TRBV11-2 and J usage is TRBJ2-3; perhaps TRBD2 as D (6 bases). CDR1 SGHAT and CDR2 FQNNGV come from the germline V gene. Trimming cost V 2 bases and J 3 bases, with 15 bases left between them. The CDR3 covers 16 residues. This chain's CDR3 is CASSLSWGGGTDTQYF. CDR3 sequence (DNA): TGTGCCAGCAGCTTAAGTTGGGGAGGAGGGACAGATACGCAGTATTTT.

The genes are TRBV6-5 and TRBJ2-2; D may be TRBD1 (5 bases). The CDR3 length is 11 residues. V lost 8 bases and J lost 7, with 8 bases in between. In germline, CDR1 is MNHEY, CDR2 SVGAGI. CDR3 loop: CASRQSGELFF. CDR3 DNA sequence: TGTGCCAGCCGACAGAGCGGGGAGCTGTTTTTT.

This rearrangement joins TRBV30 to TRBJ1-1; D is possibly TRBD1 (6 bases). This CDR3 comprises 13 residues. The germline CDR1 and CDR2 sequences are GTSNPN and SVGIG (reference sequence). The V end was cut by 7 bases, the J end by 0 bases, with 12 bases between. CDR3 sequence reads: CASVTGMNTEAFF. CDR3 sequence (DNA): TGTGCCTCCGTGACAGGTATGAACACTGAAGCTTTCTTT.